The 30 T cell receptor beta chains below all came from one sample that was sequenced in a study of T cells in Graves' hyperthyroidism and ophthalmopathy. Amplification targeted TCR beta CDR3 regions from RNA transcripts. A set of HTBI primers served as the primers for a first-round RT-PCR of the TCR CDR3. TCRdb called the multiplex PCR reads again in MiXCR, with one record for every CDR3 protein. The sample carries around 360,000 distinct CDR3 sequences, approximately 16% recorded once. Sequencing was performed on blood. The receptor source for this set is a woman aged 60-70 years with Graves' ophthalmopathy.

This clonotype was found many times. The rearrangement joins TRBV27 to TRBJ2-3, with D perhaps TRBD2 (6 bases). Germline CDR1 MNHEY, CDR2 SMNVEV (reference sequence). The CDR3 extends over 18 amino acids. V shed 6 bases and J shed 2 bases, with 24 bases lying between them. The CDR3 loop reads CASSKKGVGSGHTDTQYF. Written as DNA, the CDR3 is TGTGCCAGCAGCAAAAAAGGAGTCGGGAGCGGCCACACAGATACGCAGTATTTT.

On this clonotype: A clone one base away is much larger, so this may be a read error. CDR3 sequence reads: CASRGVAGNSYEQYF. CDR3 DNA: TGTGCCAGCAGAGGTGTGGCCGGGAACTCCTACGAGCAGTACTTC. The gene calls are TRBV28 and TRBJ2-7; D is possibly TRBD2 (5 bases). V was cut by 6 bases and J by 0 bases, with 15 bases left in between. This CDR3 has 15 residues. Germline-derived CDR1 and CDR2 are MDHEN and SYDVKM.

The sample holds many counts of this clonotype. The rearrangement uses TRBV28 and TRBJ1-5; TRBD1 matches 7 bases. The junction had 14 bases not matched to a gene; V was cut back by 3 bases and J by 0 bases. Germline CDR1 is MDHEN and CDR2 is SYDVKM. The CDR3 is made up of 19 amino acids. CDR3 sequence reads: CASSFTGTAIFYSNQPQHF. The DNA for the CDR3 is TGTGCCAGCAGTTTTACCGGGACAGCTATTTTTTATAGCAATCAGCCCCAGCATTTT. Full variable domain (outside the CDR3, taken from reference TRBV28 and TRBJ1-5): DVKVTQSSRYLVKRTGEKVFLECVQDMDHENMFWYRQDPGLGLRLIYFSYDVKMKEKGDIPEGYSVSREKKERFSLILESASTNQTSMYLCASSFTGTAIFYSNQPQHFGDGTRLSIL.

V usage is TRBV20-1 and J usage is TRBJ2-3, with no clear D. V lost 5 bases to trimming and J lost 2 bases, with 11 bases between them. Germline values: CDR1 DFQATT, CDR2 SNEGSKA (reference sequence). The CDR3 is 13 residues long. CDR3 in DNA: TGCAGTGCTCCTGCCGACCCCACAGATACGCAGTATTTT. Amino acids: CSAPADPTDTQYF.

The chain is built from TRBV7-9 and TRBJ2-5; 7 bases align to TRBD1. The CDR3 sequence is 18 residues long. The germline V gene encodes CDR1 SEHNR and CDR2 FQNEAQ (reference sequence). J was trimmed by 8 bases and V by 1 base; bases with no gene match: 19. In DNA, the CDR3 is TGTGCCAGCAGCTTAGTGCTCCGGGACAGACGGGCCTCGGGTACCCAGTACTTC. Protein: CASSLVLRDRRASGTQYF.

This clonotype was observed many times. The rearrangement joins TRBV6-1 to TRBJ1-1; 8 bases agree with TRBD1. Germline V gives CDR1 MNHNS, CDR2 SASEGT. This CDR3 region has 15 residues. After removal of 6 bases from V and 1 base from J, the junction contained 7 bases not matched to a gene. The CDR3 nucleotides read TGTGCCAGCAGGTCGGGACAGGAGTCGAACACTGAAGCTTTCTTT. As protein: CASRSGQESNTEAFF.

This clonotype was seen ten or more times. The chain couples TRBV5-1 to TRBJ2-1; D possibly corresponds to TRBD2 (5 bases). Trimming removed 3 bases at V and 7 bases at J, with 14 bases between. The CDR3 totals 14 residues. The V gene's germline CDR1 is SGHRS and CDR2 YFSETQ. CDR3 DNA sequence: TGCGCCAGCAGCTCTTCGCCTCCGGGGAATGAGCAGTTCTTC. This codes for CASSSSPPGNEQFF.

The V gene is TRBV19, the J gene TRBJ1-4; D not resolved. Germline CDR1 LNHDA, CDR2 SQIVND (reference sequence). The ends were cut back, 3 bases at V and 4 bases at J, with 6 bases in the middle. The CDR3 covers 13 residues. The CDR3 loop is CASSIRLNEKLFF. The CDR3 DNA reads TGTGCCAGTAGTATTCGTCTTAATGAAAAACTGTTTTTT.

This clonotype was found many times. The V call is TRBV20-1, the J call TRBJ1-6; weak D call: TRBD1 (6 bases). Trimming stripped 3 bases from V and 3 bases from J, with 18 bases between. This CDR3 has 17 amino acids. CDR1 is DFQATT, CDR2 SNEGSKA, per germline (reference sequence). This CDR3 is CSASMVGGFSYNSPLHF. The CDR3 DNA is TGCAGTGCTAGCATGGTGGGGGGCTTCAGCTATAATTCACCCCTCCACTTT.

The table lists this clonotype with many counts. This chain links TRBV7-2 with TRBJ1-5; 9 bases agree with TRBD1. There are 17 residues in the CDR3. Unmatched junction bases numbered 14, after V lost 5 bases and J lost 6 bases. Germline V gene data show CDR1 as SGHTA and CDR2 as FQGNSA. The DNA for the CDR3 is TGTGCCAGCAGCCGCCCTCCGGGACAGGGATTTTTTCAGCCCCAGCATTTT. It codes for CASSRPPGQGFFQPQHF.

The gene calls are TRBV19 and TRBJ2-7, with D uncertain. Germline V gene sequence: CDR1 LNHDA, CDR2 SQIVND (reference sequence). Trimming took off 3 bases at V and 5 bases at J, with 14 bases between the two ends. This CDR3 has 14 residues. The CDR3 spells CASSIWPVHDEQYF. For the CDR3, the DNA is TGTGCCAGTAGTATTTGGCCAGTCCACGACGAGCAGTACTTC.

The gene calls are TRBV6-2 or TRBV6-3 and TRBJ1-2, with D possibly TRBD1 on 5 matching bases. Germline values: CDR1 MNHEY, CDR2 SVGEGT. V was cut by 6 bases and J by 8 bases, with 10 bases left in between. The CDR3 is made up of 11 amino acids. This CDR3 is CASSQGWGYTF. The CDR3, as DNA: TGTGCCAGCAGCCAGGGATGGGGCTACACCTTC.

The V call is TRBV4-1, the J call TRBJ2-3, with 11 bases lining up with TRBD2. The V segment lost 4 bases and the J segment 5 bases; nucleotides outside the gene matches: 8. CDR1 is MGHRA and CDR2 is YSYEKL in the germline V gene. There are 16 residues in the CDR3. The CDR3 reads CASSLLTSGEKDTQYF. Here the CDR3 DNA reads TGCGCCAGCAGCCTCCTGACTAGCGGGGAGAAAGATACGCAGTATTTT.

V and J are TRBV6-1 and TRBJ2-7; a possible D gene is TRBD2 (6 bases). This CDR3 region has 12 residues. Germline CDR1 and CDR2: MNHNS and SASEGT. The germline V and J ends were trimmed by 2 bases and 8 bases, with 10 bases remaining between them. CDR3 DNA: TGTGCCAGCAGTGAAAGGAGGGATCAGCAGTACTTC. Its translation: CASSERRDQQYF.

This clonotype was counted many times. This sequence joins TRBV2 and TRBJ2-3; no firm D call. Germline V gene sequence: CDR1 SNHLY, CDR2 FYNNEI. The V end was cut by 2 bases, the J end by 5 bases, with 8 bases between. This CDR3 has 13 residues. The CDR3 spells CASSEWQKDTQYF. Written as DNA, the CDR3 is TGTGCCAGCAGTGAATGGCAGAAAGATACGCAGTATTTT.

This clonotype has a count of ten or more. The chain employs TRBV11-2 and TRBJ2-2; D unresolved. This CDR3 region has 13 residues. Trimming took off 4 bases at V and 5 bases at J, with 8 bases between the two ends. From germline, CDR1 is SGHAT and CDR2 FQNNGV. The CDR3 spells CASSYGRTGELFF. In DNA form, the CDR3 reads TGTGCCAGCAGCTACGGGCGGACCGGGGAGCTGTTTTTT. Combining the CDR3 with reference TRBV11-2 and TRBJ2-2 gives the whole variable domain EAGVAQSPRYKIIEKRQSVAFWCNPISGHATLYWYQQILGQGPKLLIQFQNNGVVDDSQLPKDRFSAERLKGVDSTLKIQPAKLEDSAVYLCASSYGRTGELFFGEGSRLTVL.

This chain links TRBV24-1 with TRBJ2-7; D gene ambiguous. The CDR3 runs 13 residues. Trimming took 4 bases from V and 4 from J, leaving 10 bases between them. Germline V gene data show CDR1 as KGHDR and CDR2 as SFDVKD. The CDR3 reads CATSENSGYEQYF. The CDR3 nucleotides read TGTGCCACCAGTGAAAATTCAGGTTACGAGCAGTACTTC.

This clonotype was found many times. V and J are TRBV2 and TRBJ2-7; 7 positions agree with TRBD1. CDR1 and CDR2 from the germline V gene are SNHLY and FYNNEI. J was trimmed by 5 bases and V by 4 bases; bases with no gene match: 5. The CDR3 contains 13 residues. CDR3 region: CASSADRDDEQYF. CDR3 DNA sequence: TGTGCCAGCAGTGCAGACAGGGACGACGAGCAGTACTTC.

This clonotype was counted ten times or more. V usage is TRBV4-1 and J usage is TRBJ2-3; D may be TRBD1 (5 bases). Germline CDR1 reads MGHRA; CDR2 reads YSYEKL. This CDR3 has 16 amino acids. The V and J ends lost 0 bases and 2 bases respectively, with 12 bases between them. The CDR3 loop is CASSQDQGGVTDTQYF. CDR3 coding DNA: TGCGCCAGCAGCCAAGATCAGGGCGGAGTCACAGATACGCAGTATTTT.

V and J are TRBV20-1 and TRBJ2-7; 7 positions agree with TRBD2. The J segment lost 0 bases and the V segment lost 7 bases, leaving 6 bases of the junction unmatched. This CDR3 comprises 13 residues. Germline V gene lookup returns CDR1 DFQATT and CDR2 SNEGSKA (reference sequence). CDR3 region: CSGKLANSYEQYF. CDR3 sequence (DNA): TGCAGTGGTAAACTAGCGAACTCCTACGAGCAGTACTTC.

This clonotype was observed many times. The V gene is TRBV7-2, the J gene TRBJ2-3, with D possibly matching TRBD1 (6 bases). V lost 1 base to trimming and J lost 3 bases, with 17 bases between them. CDR1 is SGHTA and CDR2 is FQGNSA in the germline V gene. The CDR3 covers 17 residues. CDR3 bases: TGTGCCAGCAGCTTAGGTCTTTCAGGGGTTTCGACAGATACGCAGTATTTT. It yields the protein CASSLGLSGVSTDTQYF.

This clonotype has a count of ten or more. The CDR3 DNA reads as TGTGCCAGCAGTTTCGTGGGGGCACCCTACGAGCAGTACTTC. It yields the protein CASSFVGAPYEQYF. The chain employs TRBV12-3 or TRBV12-4 and TRBJ2-7, with D possibly TRBD1 on 6 matching bases. The CDR3 runs to 14 residues. The V gene lost 3 bases and the J gene lost 2 bases, with 11 bases spanning the gap.

This clonotype appeared many times. This chain links TRBV27 with TRBJ1-6; TRBD1 matches at 9 bases. The germline V gene has CDR1 MNHEY and CDR2 SMNVEV (reference sequence). J was trimmed by 7 bases and V by 5 bases; bases with no gene match: 0. The length of the CDR3 is 13 residues. CDR3 nucleotides: TGTGCCAGCAGTGACAGGGGGAATTCACCCCTCCACTTT. Protein sequence: CASSDRGNSPLHF.

The table lists this clonotype with a few counts. As DNA, the CDR3 is TGTGCCAGCACAGGGGCAGGGGAAAAACTGTTTTTT. Translating it yields CASTGAGEKLFF. V gene TRBV12-3 or TRBV12-4 combines with J gene TRBJ1-4; maybe TRBD1 (6 bases). V lost 7 bases and J 8 bases, leaving 11 bases between the germline ends. The CDR3 is 12 amino acids.

The rearrangement links TRBV6-2 or TRBV6-3 to TRBJ2-2; the D gene is possibly TRBD1 (6 bases). Germline assignment: CDR1 MNHEY and CDR2 SVGEGT. The CDR3 has 15 amino acids. V shed 7 bases and J shed 0 bases, with 12 bases lying between them. CDR3 coding DNA: TGTGCCAGCAACAGACAGGAATCGAACACCGGGGAGCTGTTTTTT. Its translation is CASNRQESNTGELFF.

This chain links TRBV7-7 with TRBJ2-5, with D possibly being TRBD1 (6 bases). The V and J ends lost 5 bases and 5 bases respectively, with 15 bases between them. The CDR3 runs 14 residues. CDR1 is SSHAT, CDR2 FNYEAQ, per germline (reference sequence). The CDR3 spells CASSQGRSRETQYF. The DNA for the CDR3 is TGTGCCAGCAGCCAGGGGCGGAGTAGGGAGACCCAGTACTTC.

This clonotype was seen at least ten times. The genes are TRBV5-1 and TRBJ2-3, with D perhaps being TRBD1 or TRBD2 (5 bases each). Looked up from germline, CDR1 is SGHRS and CDR2 is YFSETQ. The V gene lost 2 bases and the J gene lost 2 bases, with 9 bases spanning the gap. CDR3 size: 14 residues. CDR3 bases: TGCGCCAGCAGCTTCCAGGGAGTCACAGATACGCAGTATTTT. It is translated as CASSFQGVTDTQYF.

Many counts were recorded for this clonotype. The chain carries TRBV3-1 and TRBJ2-1; D may be TRBD1 (5 bases). The germline V gene has CDR1 LGHDT and CDR2 YNNKEL (reference sequence). The V end was cut by 4 bases, the J end by 7 bases, with 8 bases between. The CDR3 totals 12 residues. CDR3 nucleotides: TGTGCCAGCAGCCTGAAGGGGAATGAGCAGTTCTTC. This encodes CASSLKGNEQFF.

The table lists this clonotype with many counts. The rearrangement links TRBV20-1 to TRBJ2-3, with 7 bases identical to TRBD2. V was clipped by 0 bases and J by 2 bases; unmatched bases: 8. The CDR3 totals 16 residues. The germline V gene has CDR1 DFQATT and CDR2 SNEGSKA (reference sequence). CDR3 in amino acids: CSARDSGSGVTDTQYF. In nucleotides, the CDR3 is TGCAGTGCTAGAGATTCCGGGAGCGGGGTCACAGATACGCAGTATTTT.

The chain employs TRBV5-1 and TRBJ1-6; a weak D match, TRBD1 (5 bases). Germline V gene sequence: CDR1 SGHRS, CDR2 YFSETQ. CDR3 length: 15 amino acids. Between the trimmed V and J ends, which lost 1 base and 7 bases, there was a span of 12 bases. This CDR3 reads CASSLRSGTNSPLHF. The CDR3 nucleotides are TGCGCCAGCAGCTTGAGGTCCGGGACGAATTCACCCCTCCACTTT.